The 32 T cell receptor beta chains presented below share a single source sample, sequenced in a study of T cell responses to AZD1222 COVID-19 vaccine. The table came from immunoSEQ multiplex PCR; TCRdb's copy has only in-frame clones and leaves some out. There are 150,000 or so clones in the sample; roughly 93% occur only once, and approximately 0.98% lies in the top ten. The specimen comprised peripheral blood, sampled 28 days after the second AZD1222 dose. The receptors were sampled from an adult who received the AZD1222 COVID-19 vaccine.

The gene calls are TRBV6-5 and TRBJ2-2; either TRBD1 or TRBD2 may supply D (6 bases each). The V gene's germline CDR1 is MNHEY and CDR2 SVGAGI. V was trimmed by 2 bases and J by 4 bases, leaving 14 bases between them. This CDR3 region has 16 residues. The CDR3 DNA sequence: TGTGCCAGCAGTTACCTGGTAGGGGGGCGCACCGGGGAGCTGTTTTTT. Translated: CASSYLVGGRTGELFF.

The chain combines TRBV27 with TRBJ2-7; TRBD1 might be the D (6 bases). Germline loops: CDR1 MNHEY, CDR2 SMNVEV (reference sequence). The CDR3 sequence is 14 residues long. Trimming shortened V by 3 bases and J by 2 bases, and 11 bases separated the two germline ends. The CDR3 bases are TGTGCCAGCAGTTTCCAACAGGGACCCTACGAGCAGTACTTC. It translates to CASSFQQGPYEQYF.

V gene TRBV7-8 combines with J gene TRBJ1-5; D may be TRBD1 (5 bases). Trimming took off 2 bases at V and 0 bases at J, with 8 bases between the two ends. Germline lookup yields CDR1 SGHVS and CDR2 FQNEAQ. The CDR3 extends over 15 amino acids. The CDR3 DNA reads TGTGCCAGCAGCTTAACCAGGGTTAGCAATCAGCCCCAGCATTTT. Its protein is CASSLTRVSNQPQHF.

The rearrangement uses TRBV25-1 and TRBJ1-2; D may be TRBD1 (5 bases). The CDR3 contains 13 residues. Germline V gives CDR1 MGHDK, CDR2 SYGVNS. Trimming pared 4 bases from V and 3 bases from J, leaving 9 bases between. CDR3: CASSGQGYYGYTF. The CDR3 coding sequence is TGTGCCAGCAGTGGGCAGGGTTACTATGGCTACACCTTC.

The chain is built from TRBV10-3 and TRBJ1-1; a weak D match, TRBD1 (5 bases). CDR1 is ENHRY and CDR2 is SYGVKD in the germline V gene. The CDR3 spans 13 residues. Trimming cost V 2 bases and J 6 bases, with 10 bases left between them. CDR3 residues: CAISEQGVAEAFF. The CDR3 DNA sequence: TGTGCCATCAGTGAGCAGGGTGTGGCTGAAGCTTTCTTT.

This chain connects TRBV5-1 to TRBJ2-7; a possible D gene is TRBD1 (5 bases). In germline, CDR1 is SGHRS, CDR2 YFSETQ. The CDR3 length is 15 residues. The V and J ends lost 0 bases and 4 bases respectively, with 14 bases between them. This CDR3 is CASSLVGVKGYEQYF. CDR3 bases: TGCGCCAGCAGCTTGGTAGGGGTTAAGGGGTACGAGCAGTACTTC.

The gene calls are TRBV18 and TRBJ2-2; D is uncertain. Germline V gene sequence: CDR1 KGHSH, CDR2 LQKENI. CDR3 length: 15 amino acids. V gave up 2 bases and J gave up 0 bases, with 7 bases separating them. This CDR3 reads CASSPGQANTGELFF. In DNA, the CDR3 is TGTGCCAGCTCACCAGGGCAGGCGAACACCGGGGAGCTGTTTTTT.

V usage is TRBV11-2 and J usage is TRBJ1-6; unclear D gene. The CDR3 contains 13 residues. Germline CDR1 and CDR2: SGHAT and FQNNGV. Trimming pared 5 bases from V and 12 bases from J, leaving 14 bases between. Here the CDR3 reads CASSPGFIRPLHF. The CDR3 region has the DNA TGTGCCAGCAGCCCCGGATTTATTCGACCCCTCCACTTT.

The rearrangement joins TRBV5-1 to TRBJ1-2; D perhaps matches TRBD1 (5 bases). Germline V lookup: CDR1 SGHRS, CDR2 YFSETQ. The CDR3 spans 12 residues. V lost 4 bases to trimming and J lost 4 bases, with 8 bases between them. DNA for the CDR3: TGCGCCAGCAGCGTAGACAGCTATGGCTACACCTTC. Translating gives CASSVDSYGYTF.

The rearrangement uses TRBV30 and TRBJ2-3; D possibly uses TRBD1 or TRBD2 (5 bases each). CDR1 is GTSNPN and CDR2 is SVGIG in the germline V gene (reference sequence). The CDR3 sequence is 14 residues long. V was cut by 3 bases and J by 2 bases, with 12 bases left in between. CDR3 sequence (DNA): TGTGCCTGGAGACGAGGGGTCAACACAGATACGCAGTATTTT. This encodes CAWRRGVNTDTQYF.

This clone was seen only once. The genes are TRBV15 and TRBJ2-7; 7 bases are shared with TRBD1. Germline V CDR1 and CDR2: LNHNV, YYDKDF (reference sequence). The CDR3 is made up of 15 amino acids. The V and J ends lost 0 bases and 4 bases, in that order; junction bases with no gene match: 6. The CDR3, as DNA: TGTGCCACCAGCAGAGAGACAGGGAGTAGATACGAGCAGTACTTC. Its protein is CATSRETGSRYEQYF.

This clone was counted a few times. The chain couples TRBV5-1 to TRBJ2-7, with D possibly TRBD2 on 5 matching bases. The CDR3 is made up of 14 amino acids. V lost 1 base, J lost 3 bases, and 11 bases lay in between. In germline, CDR1 is SGHRS, CDR2 YFSETQ. In DNA, the CDR3 is TGCGCCAGCAGCTTGTCGGGGTCTGGCTACGAGCAGTACTTC. Its translation: CASSLSGSGYEQYF.

The V gene is TRBV24-1, the J gene TRBJ2-6; TRBD2 is a possible D gene (5 bases). V was shortened by 7 bases and J by 0 bases, with 18 bases between the two germline ends. The length of the CDR3 is 18 residues. Germline V gene data show CDR1 as KGHDR and CDR2 as SFDVKD. The CDR3 DNA reads TGTGCCACCAGAGTCGGGAACATAGTAAACTCTGGGGCCAACGTCCTGACTTTC. Protein product: CATRVGNIVNSGANVLTF.

This chain connects TRBV7-9 to TRBJ2-1; TRBD2 matches 14 bases. This CDR3 is built from 15 residues. Germline CDR1 reads SEHNR; CDR2 reads FQNEAQ (reference sequence). V lost 5 bases, J lost 6 bases, and 3 bases stayed unmatched. The CDR3 reads CASSTTSGRANEQFF. The CDR3 bases are TGTGCCAGCAGCACGACTAGCGGGAGGGCCAATGAGCAGTTCTTC.

This chain links TRBV29-1 with TRBJ1-1, with D uncertain. Per the germline V gene, CDR1 is SQVTM and CDR2 is ANQGSEA. The CDR3 sequence is 12 residues long. Trimming left V 7 bases short and J 3 bases short, with 12 bases between. This CDR3 reads CSGRRADTEAFF. CDR3 sequence (DNA): TGCAGCGGCCGGAGGGCCGACACTGAAGCTTTCTTT.

The V gene is TRBV5-4, the J gene TRBJ2-3; 8 bases match TRBD2. Germline V gene lookup returns CDR1 SGHNT and CDR2 YYREEE (reference sequence). There are 16 residues in the CDR3. With 3 bases clipped from V and 1 base from J, the junction kept 7 bases outside the gene matches. DNA of the CDR3: TGTGCCAGCAGCTACAAGAGCGGGAGTGGCACAGATACGCAGTATTTT. Its translation: CASSYKSGSGTDTQYF.

This CDR3 is CASSRETGGFEKLFF. CDR3 DNA: TGCGCCAGCAGCAGAGAGACAGGGGGCTTTGAAAAACTGTTTTTT. J is TRBJ1-4 and V is TRBV5-1; 10 nucleotides align to TRBD1. V lost 4 bases and J lost 7; bases outside the gene matches: 7. This CDR3 comprises 15 residues. Germline CDR1 reads SGHRS; CDR2 reads YFSETQ. Using reference TRBV5-1 and TRBJ1-4 for the parts outside the CDR3, the full variable domain is KAGVTQTPRYLIKTRGQQVTLSCSPISGHRSVSWYQQTPGQGLQFLFEYFSETQRNKGNFPGRFSGRQFSNSRSEMNVSTLELGDSALYLCASSRETGGFEKLFFGSGTQLSVL.

This chain joins TRBV27 and TRBJ1-1, with D possibly matching TRBD1 (6 bases). This CDR3 is built from 13 residues. Germline CDR1 reads MNHEY; CDR2 reads SMNVEV (reference sequence). The V end lost 7 bases, the J end lost 0 bases, and 9 bases lay between the germline ends. Written as DNA, the CDR3 is TGTGCCAGCAAGGGACATATGAACACTGAAGCTTTCTTT. Amino acids: CASKGHMNTEAFF.

The chain couples TRBV7-9 to TRBJ1-2, with TRBD1 matching 8 bases. The J segment lost 6 bases and the V segment lost 4 bases, leaving 10 bases of the junction unmatched. Germline values: CDR1 SEHNR, CDR2 FQNEAQ (reference sequence). CDR3 length equals 15 residues. As DNA, the CDR3 is TGTGCCAGCAGCTATATGATCGGACAGGGAAATGGCTACACCTTC. Translated, it gives CASSYMIGQGNGYTF.

The V and J genes are TRBV5-1 and TRBJ1-6; 10 bases fit TRBD1. V lost 3 bases to trimming and J lost 7 bases; unmatched junction nucleotides: 4. This CDR3 contains 15 residues. The germline CDR1 and CDR2 sequences are SGHRS and YFSETQ. The CDR3: CASSSVDRGNSPLHF. The CDR3, as DNA: TGCGCCAGCAGCTCGGTGGACAGGGGGAATTCACCCCTCCACTTT.

This clone showed up just once. The CDR3 region is CASSPTGGQGYTF. The DNA of the CDR3 is TGTGCCAGCTCACCGACGGGGGGGCAAGGCTACACCTTC. The rearrangement joins TRBV18 to TRBJ1-2; D possibly corresponds to TRBD1 (6 bases). The CDR3 sequence is 13 residues long. Trimming took 3 bases from V and 8 from J, leaving 13 bases between them. Germline V lookup: CDR1 KGHSH, CDR2 LQKENI.

J is TRBJ2-3 and V is TRBV28; 7 nucleotides agree with TRBD2. From germline, CDR1 is MDHEN and CDR2 SYDVKM. The CDR3 contains 14 residues. The J segment lost 7 bases and the V segment lost 3 bases, leaving 7 bases of the junction unmatched. CDR3 DNA: TGTGCCAGCAGTTTGGCTTGGCGGGAGAATACGCAGTATTTT. Encoded protein: CASSLAWRENTQYF.

The chain recombines TRBV6-5 with TRBJ1-5; TRBD1 is a possible D gene (6 bases). V lost 6 bases to trimming and J lost 4 bases, with 10 bases between them. The CDR3 runs to 13 residues. CDR1 is MNHEY and CDR2 is SVGAGI in the germline V gene. The DNA for the CDR3 is TGTGCCAGCAGCGGGACACGGAATCAGCCCCAGCATTTT. This gives the protein CASSGTRNQPQHF.

The CDR3 DNA reads TGTGCCAGCAGCCAAGGCAACAGGGATCGGGCTTTCTTT. Translation gives CASSQGNRDRAFF. This sequence joins TRBV14 and TRBJ1-1; possibly TRBD1 for D (6 bases). The V gene's germline CDR1 is SGHDN and CDR2 FVKESK. V was shortened by 1 base and J by 11 bases, with 14 bases between the two germline ends. The CDR3 is 13 amino acids.

This chain connects TRBV11-2 to TRBJ2-7; 7 nucleotides align to TRBD1. Germline assignment: CDR1 SGHAT and CDR2 FQNNGV. The CDR3 covers 15 residues. J was trimmed by 2 bases and V by 3 bases; bases with no gene match: 7. The CDR3 region has the DNA TGTGCCAGCAGCTTCCTCAGGGGGTGGACCTACGAGCAGTACTTC. Its translation: CASSFLRGWTYEQYF.

The chain employs TRBV9 and TRBJ1-3, with 7 bases fitting TRBD1. Germline V gene lookup returns CDR1 SGDLS and CDR2 YYNGEE. This CDR3 is 16 amino acids long. Unmatched junction bases numbered 5, after V lost 1 base and J lost 1 base. Here the CDR3 reads CASSVYRQGSGNTIYF. Here the CDR3 DNA reads TGTGCCAGCAGCGTATATCGACAGGGTTCTGGAAACACCATATATTTT.

The J gene is TRBJ2-1, the V gene TRBV5-6; D is undetermined. V lost 7 bases, J lost 1 base, and 6 bases lay in between. CDR1 is SGHDT and CDR2 is YYEEEE in the germline V gene. CDR3 size: 12 residues. CDR3 in amino acids: CASGWSYNEQFF. The CDR3 DNA sequence: TGTGCCAGCGGGTGGTCCTACAATGAGCAGTTCTTC.

The CDR3 region is CASSEILAGGRDEQFF. The CDR3 DNA is TGTGCCAGCAGTGAAATTCTAGCGGGAGGCAGGGATGAGCAGTTCTTC. The chain combines TRBV6-1 with TRBJ2-1, with 11 bases fitting TRBD2. V shed 2 bases, J shed 8 bases, and the junction held 8 bases outside the gene matches. Germline V gene sequence: CDR1 MNHNS, CDR2 SASEGT. This CDR3 is 16 amino acids long.

The chain employs TRBV4-2 and TRBJ1-1, with TRBD1 as a possible D gene (5 bases). CDR1 and CDR2 (germline): LGHNA, YNFKEQ. The CDR3 has 13 amino acids. The germline V and J ends were trimmed by 0 bases and 9 bases, with 11 bases remaining between them. CDR3 protein: CASSQDLGTKAFF. Written as DNA, the CDR3 is TGTGCCAGCAGCCAAGATCTAGGGACGAAAGCTTTCTTT.

The rearrangement joins TRBV3-1 (or the pseudogene TRBV3-2) to TRBJ1-1; D is perhaps TRBD1 (5 bases). CDR1 is LGHDT, CDR2 YNNKEL, per germline (reference sequence). The V end was cut by 4 bases, the J end by 1 base, with 10 bases between. The CDR3 is made up of 14 amino acids. The CDR3 sequence: CASSLGGGNTEAFF. CDR3 in DNA: TGTGCCAGCAGCCTCGGGGGTGGGAACACTGAAGCTTTCTTT.

The chain combines TRBV5-6 with TRBJ1-1; no reliable D call. Trimming removed 1 base at V and 7 bases at J, with 11 bases between. The germline gives CDR1 SGHDT, CDR2 YYEEEE. The CDR3 totals 13 residues. Here the CDR3 DNA reads TGTGCCAGCAGCTTGAGGACGGCCCTTGAAGCTTTCTTT. Protein product: CASSLRTALEAFF.

The chain has TRBV30 and TRBJ2-7; 11 nucleotides match TRBD1. From germline, CDR1 is GTSNPN and CDR2 SVGIG (reference sequence). This CDR3 comprises 14 residues. The trim removed 8 bases at V and 4 bases at J, leaving 10 bases unmatched. CDR3 loop: CAHRSRDRGYEQYF. The CDR3 DNA sequence: TGTGCCCACAGGTCTCGGGACAGGGGGTACGAGCAGTACTTC.